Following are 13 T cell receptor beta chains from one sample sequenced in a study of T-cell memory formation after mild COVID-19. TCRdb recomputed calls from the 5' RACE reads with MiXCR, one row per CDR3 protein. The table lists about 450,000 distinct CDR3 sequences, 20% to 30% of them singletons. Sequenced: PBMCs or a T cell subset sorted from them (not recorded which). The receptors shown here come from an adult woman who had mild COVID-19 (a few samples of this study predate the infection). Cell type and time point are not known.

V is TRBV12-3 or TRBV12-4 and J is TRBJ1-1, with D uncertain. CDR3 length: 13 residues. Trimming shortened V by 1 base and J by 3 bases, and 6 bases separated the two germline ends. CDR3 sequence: CASSLELYTEAFF. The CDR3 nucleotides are TGTGCCAGCAGTTTAGAGTTGTACACTGAAGCTTTCTTT.

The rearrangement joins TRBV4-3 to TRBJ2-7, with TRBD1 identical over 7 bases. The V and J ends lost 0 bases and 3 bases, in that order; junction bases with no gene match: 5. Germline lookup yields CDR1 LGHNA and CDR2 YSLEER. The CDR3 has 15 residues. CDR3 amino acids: CASSQDKRQGYEQYF. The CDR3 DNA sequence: TGCGCCAGCAGCCAAGATAAGCGACAGGGCTACGAGCAGTACTTC.

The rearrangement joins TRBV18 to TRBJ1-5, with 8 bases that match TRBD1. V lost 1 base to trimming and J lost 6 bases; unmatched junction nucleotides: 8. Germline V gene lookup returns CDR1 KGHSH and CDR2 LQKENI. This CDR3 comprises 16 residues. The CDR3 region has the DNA TGTGCCAGCTCACCACAAGACAGGGGCCATTTTCAGCCCCAGCATTTT. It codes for CASSPQDRGHFQPQHF.

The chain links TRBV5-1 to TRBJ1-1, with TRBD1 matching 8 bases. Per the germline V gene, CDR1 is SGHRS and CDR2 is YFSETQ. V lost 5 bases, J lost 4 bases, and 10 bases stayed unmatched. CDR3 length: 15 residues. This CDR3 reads CASSRDQGAGTEAFF. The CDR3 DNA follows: TGCGCCAGCAGTCGAGACCAGGGGGCGGGCACTGAAGCTTTCTTT.

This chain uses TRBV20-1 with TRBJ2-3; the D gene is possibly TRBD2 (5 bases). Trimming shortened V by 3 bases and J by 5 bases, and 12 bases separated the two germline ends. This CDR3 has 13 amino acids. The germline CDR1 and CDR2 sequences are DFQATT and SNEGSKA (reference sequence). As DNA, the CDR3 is TGCAGTGCTAGTAAGGCGGCGGGAGATACGCAGTATTTT. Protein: CSASKAAGDTQYF.

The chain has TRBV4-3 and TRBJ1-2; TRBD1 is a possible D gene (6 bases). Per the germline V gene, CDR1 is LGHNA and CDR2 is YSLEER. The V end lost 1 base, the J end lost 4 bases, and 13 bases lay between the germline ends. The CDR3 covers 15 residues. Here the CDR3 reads CASSQVDRRTYGYTF. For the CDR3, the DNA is TGCGCCAGCAGCCAAGTCGACAGGAGGACCTATGGCTACACCTTC.

The CDR3 loop is CASSLLGARTEAFF. As DNA, the CDR3 is TGTGCCAGCAGTCTCCTGGGGGCTCGGACTGAAGCTTTCTTT. The chain couples TRBV7-9 to TRBJ1-1, with a weak D call TRBD1 (6 bases). V was cut by 6 bases and J by 5 bases, with 16 bases left in between. CDR1 and CDR2 (germline): SEHNR, FQNEAQ (reference sequence). This CDR3 spans 14 amino acids.

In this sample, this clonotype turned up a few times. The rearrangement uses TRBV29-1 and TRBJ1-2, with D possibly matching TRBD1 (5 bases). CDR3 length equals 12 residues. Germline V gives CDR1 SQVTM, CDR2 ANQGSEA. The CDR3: CSTREGNYGYTF. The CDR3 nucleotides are TGCAGTACCAGGGAGGGGAACTATGGCTACACCTTC.

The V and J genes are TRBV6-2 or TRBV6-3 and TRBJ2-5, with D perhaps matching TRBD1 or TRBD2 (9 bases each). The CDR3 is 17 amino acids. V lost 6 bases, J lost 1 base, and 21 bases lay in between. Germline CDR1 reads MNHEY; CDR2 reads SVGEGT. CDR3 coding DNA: TGTGCCAGCAGAAAGGGACAGGGACTAGCCTTCCAAGAGACCCAGTACTTC. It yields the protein CASRKGQGLAFQETQYF.

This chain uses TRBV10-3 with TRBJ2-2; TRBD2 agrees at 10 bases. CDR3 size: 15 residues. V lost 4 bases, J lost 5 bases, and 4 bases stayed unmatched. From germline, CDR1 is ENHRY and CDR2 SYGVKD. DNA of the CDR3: TGTGCCATCAGTGGCGGACTAGCGGCGACCGGGGAGCTGTTTTTT. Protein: CAISGGLAATGELFF.

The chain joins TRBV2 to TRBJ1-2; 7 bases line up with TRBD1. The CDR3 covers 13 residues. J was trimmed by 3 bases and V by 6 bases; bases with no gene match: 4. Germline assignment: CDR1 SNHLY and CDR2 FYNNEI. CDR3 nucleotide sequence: TGTGCCAGCAGAAGACAGGGCGACTATGGCTACACCTTC. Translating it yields CASRRQGDYGYTF.

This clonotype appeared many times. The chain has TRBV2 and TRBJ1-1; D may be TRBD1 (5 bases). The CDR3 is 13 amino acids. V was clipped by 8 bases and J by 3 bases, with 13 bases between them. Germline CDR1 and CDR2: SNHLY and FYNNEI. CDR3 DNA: TGTGCCAGCGCAGGGAATGAGGACACTGAAGCTTTCTTT. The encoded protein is CASAGNEDTEAFF. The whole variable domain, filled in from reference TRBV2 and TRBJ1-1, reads EPEVTQTPSHQVTQMGQEVILRCVPISNHLYFYWYRQILGQKVEFLVSFYNNEISEKSEIFDDQFSVERPDGSNFTLKIRSTKLEDSAMYFCASAGNEDTEAFFGQGTRLTVV.

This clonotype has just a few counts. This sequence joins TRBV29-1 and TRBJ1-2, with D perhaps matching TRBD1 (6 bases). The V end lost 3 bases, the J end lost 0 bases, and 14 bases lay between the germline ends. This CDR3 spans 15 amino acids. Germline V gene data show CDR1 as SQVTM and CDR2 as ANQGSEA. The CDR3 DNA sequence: TGCAGCGTTGATAAATCAGGGGCAGCTAACTATGGCTACACCTTC. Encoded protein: CSVDKSGAANYGYTF.